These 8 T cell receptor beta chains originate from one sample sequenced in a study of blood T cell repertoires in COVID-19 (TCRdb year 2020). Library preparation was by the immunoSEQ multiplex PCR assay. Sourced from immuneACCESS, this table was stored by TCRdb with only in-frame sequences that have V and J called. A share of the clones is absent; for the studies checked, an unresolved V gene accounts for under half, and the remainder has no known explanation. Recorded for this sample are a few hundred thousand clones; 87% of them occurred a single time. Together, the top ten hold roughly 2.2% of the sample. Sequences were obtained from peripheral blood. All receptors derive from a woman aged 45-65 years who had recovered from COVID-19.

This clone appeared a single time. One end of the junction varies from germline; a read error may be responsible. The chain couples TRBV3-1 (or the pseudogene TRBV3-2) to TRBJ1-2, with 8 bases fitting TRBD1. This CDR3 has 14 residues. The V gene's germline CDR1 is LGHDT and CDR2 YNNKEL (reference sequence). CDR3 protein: CASSPLGQGALWAF. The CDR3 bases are TGTGCCAGCAGCCCCCTGGGGCAGGGGGCGCTTTGGGCCTTC.

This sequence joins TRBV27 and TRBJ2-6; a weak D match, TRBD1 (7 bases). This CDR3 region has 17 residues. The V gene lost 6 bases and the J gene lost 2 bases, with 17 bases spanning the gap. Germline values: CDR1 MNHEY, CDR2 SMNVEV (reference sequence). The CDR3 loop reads CASRRGQGGAGANVLTF. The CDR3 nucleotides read TGTGCCAGCAGAAGGGGTCAGGGGGGAGCTGGGGCCAACGTCCTGACTTTC. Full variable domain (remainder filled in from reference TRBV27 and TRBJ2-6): EAQVTQNPRYLITVTGKKLTVTCSQNMNHEYMSWYRQDPGLGLRQIYYSMNVEVTDKGDVPEGYKVSRKEKRNFPLILESPSPNQTSLYFCASRRGQGGAGANVLTFGAGSRLTVL.

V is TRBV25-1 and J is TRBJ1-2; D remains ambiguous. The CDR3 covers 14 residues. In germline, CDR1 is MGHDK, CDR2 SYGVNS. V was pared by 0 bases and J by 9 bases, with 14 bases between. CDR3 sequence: CASSEYRDFVSYTF. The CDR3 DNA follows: TGTGCCAGCAGTGAATACCGTGACTTTGTAAGCTACACCTTC.

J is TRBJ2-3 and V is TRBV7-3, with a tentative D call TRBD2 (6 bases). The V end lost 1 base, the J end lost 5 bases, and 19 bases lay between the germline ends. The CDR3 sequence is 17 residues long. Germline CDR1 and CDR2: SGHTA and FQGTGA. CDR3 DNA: TGTGCCAGCAGCTTAATGGGGGTAGCGGACGGCCGAGATACGCAGTATTTT. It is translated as CASSLMGVADGRDTQYF.

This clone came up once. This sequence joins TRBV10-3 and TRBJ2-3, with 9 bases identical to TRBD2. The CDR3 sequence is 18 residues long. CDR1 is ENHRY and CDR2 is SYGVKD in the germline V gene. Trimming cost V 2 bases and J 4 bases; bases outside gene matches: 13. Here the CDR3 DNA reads TGTGCCATCAGTGAGCCTCCCGGGGGTAGCGGGAGCCCAGATACGCAGTATTTT. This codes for CAISEPPGGSGSPDTQYF.

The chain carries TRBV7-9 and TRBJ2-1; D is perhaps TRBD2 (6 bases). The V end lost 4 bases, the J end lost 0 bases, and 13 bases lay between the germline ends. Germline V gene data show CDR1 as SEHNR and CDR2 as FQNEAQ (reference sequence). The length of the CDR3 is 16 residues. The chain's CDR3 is CASSSPAGSSYNEQFF. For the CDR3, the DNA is TGTGCCAGCAGCTCCCCCGCGGGAAGCTCCTACAATGAGCAGTTCTTC.

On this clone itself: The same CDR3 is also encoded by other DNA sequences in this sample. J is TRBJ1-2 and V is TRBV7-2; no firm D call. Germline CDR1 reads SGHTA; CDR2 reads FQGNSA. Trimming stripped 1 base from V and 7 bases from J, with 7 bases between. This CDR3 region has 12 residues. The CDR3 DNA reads TGTGCCAGCAGCTTAGGAGGGCTTGGCTACACCTTC. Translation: CASSLGGLGYTF.

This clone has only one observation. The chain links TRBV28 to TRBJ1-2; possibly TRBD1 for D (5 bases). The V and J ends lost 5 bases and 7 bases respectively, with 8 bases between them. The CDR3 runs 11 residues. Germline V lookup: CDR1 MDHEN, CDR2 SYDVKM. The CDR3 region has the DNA TGTGCCAGCAGTATCAGGGCTGGCTACACCTTC. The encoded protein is CASSIRAGYTF.